This T cell receptor beta chain derives from a study of blood T cell repertoires in COVID-19. Only in-frame clones appear in the TCRdb table, and some are missing; sequencing was by immunoSEQ multiplex PCR. The sample records about 220,000 clones, roughly 84% being singletons. Germline loops: CDR1 GTSNPN, CDR2 SVGIG (reference sequence). Trimming took off 6 bases at V and 2 bases at J, with 14 bases between the two ends. The CDR3 spans 14 residues. The chain combines TRBV30 with TRBJ1-5; D is perhaps TRBD1 (5 bases). The clonotype originates from a man aged 35-49 years with active or convalescent COVID-19. Sequencing input: peripheral blood. In nucleotides, the CDR3 is TGTGCCTGCCGGACACAACCCGGCAATCAGCCCCAGCATTTT. Translation: CACRTQPGNQPQHF.